The clone carrying this T cell receptor (beta chain) was counted a few times. These data originate in a study of blood T cell repertoires in COVID-19. The CDR3 extends over 14 amino acids. The germline V and J ends were trimmed by 6 bases and 0 bases, with 12 bases remaining between them. Looked up from germline, CDR1 is SGHRS and CDR2 is YFSETQ. Produced via immunoSEQ multiplex PCR; TCRdb's table is partial and in-frame only. The sample has roughly 130,000 clones, over 80% seen once. The receptor's source is a man aged 35 to 55 with active or convalescent COVID-19. This chain links TRBV5-1 with TRBJ1-1, with D possibly TRBD1 on 5 matching bases. Material: peripheral blood. This chain's CDR3 is CASNFQGMNTEAFF. DNA of the CDR3: TGCGCCAGCAACTTTCAGGGTATGAACACTGAAGCTTTCTTT.